The entry below gives a single TCR beta chain sequence along with its context. This CDR3 has 13 amino acids. CDR1 SGHDN and CDR2 FVKESK come from the germline V gene. Between the trimmed V and J ends, which lost 5 bases and 6 bases, there was a span of 11 bases. This record comes from a study of blood T cell repertoires in COVID-19. Authors' methods: Nucleated cell number was recorded as an estimate derived from reference gene primer amplification. Method: immunoSEQ multiplex PCR; TCRdb's copy keeps in-frame clones and lacks some. The V and J calls and the clone size are those of that table, but D and trimming were determined from the DNA. This repertoire shows about 130,000 clones, around 90% found once; its top ten account for approximately 4.6%.

The sequenced sample was peripheral blood. This TCR was recovered from a man aged 60 to 69 with COVID-19, enrolled during active disease. The rearrangement joins TRBV14 to TRBJ2-1, with D perhaps TRBD2 (5 bases). CDR3 in amino acids: CASSFGLFNEQFF. The CDR3 region has the DNA TGTGCCAGCAGCTTCGGACTTTTCAATGAGCAGTTCTTC. Variable domain in full (rest from reference TRBV14 and TRBJ2-1): EAGVTQFPSHSVIEKGQTVTLRCDPISGHDNLYWYRRVMGKEIKFLLHFVKESKQDESGMPNNRFLAERTGGTYSTLKVQPAELEDSGVYFCASSFGLFNEQFFGPGTRLTVL.